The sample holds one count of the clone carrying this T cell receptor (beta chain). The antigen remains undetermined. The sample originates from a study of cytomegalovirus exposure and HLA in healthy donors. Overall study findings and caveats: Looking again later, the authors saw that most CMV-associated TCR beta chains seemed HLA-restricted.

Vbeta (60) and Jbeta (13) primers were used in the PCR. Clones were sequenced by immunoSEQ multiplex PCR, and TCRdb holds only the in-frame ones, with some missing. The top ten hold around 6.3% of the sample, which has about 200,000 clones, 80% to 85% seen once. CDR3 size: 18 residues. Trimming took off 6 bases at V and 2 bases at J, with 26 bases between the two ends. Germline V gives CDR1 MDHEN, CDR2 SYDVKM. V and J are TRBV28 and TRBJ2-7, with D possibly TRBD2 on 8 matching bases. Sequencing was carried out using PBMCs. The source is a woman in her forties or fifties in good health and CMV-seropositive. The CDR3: CASSLTGSSGGPTYEQYF. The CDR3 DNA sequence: TGTGCCAGCAGCTTGACAGGGTCGAGCGGGGGTCCCACCTACGAGCAGTACTTC. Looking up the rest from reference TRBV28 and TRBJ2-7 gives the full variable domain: DVKVTQSSRYLVKRTGEKVFLECVQDMDHENMFWYRQDPGLGLRLIYFSYDVKMKEKGDIPEGYSVSREKKERFSLILESASTNQTSMYLCASSLTGSSGGPTYEQYFGPGTRLTVT.